This T cell receptor (beta chain) stems from a study of Ad26.COV2.S vaccination and SARS-CoV-2 variants. At the level of the study: Recipients of Ad26.COV2.S got it intramuscularly, once or twice 56 days apart. Whole-study findings and limits: Non-spike TCR breadth showed similarity between vaccine and placebo recipients.

Treatment here: some 20 received Ad26.COV2.S at low or high dose, single or two shots; 5 received placebo; per-sample allocation not given. Sampling happened 63 days after the first vaccine or placebo injection. Donation came from an adult in Boston who was aged 18-55 years. This clone occurred a few times. Its specificity is not known. The V and J ends lost 0 bases and 2 bases respectively, with 8 bases between them. The CDR3 has 15 residues. Germline CDR1 SGHNT, CDR2 YENEEA. Libraries were prepared by immunoSEQ multiplex PCR; TCRdb keeps only in-frame clonotypes and omits some of them. The table shows some 320,000 clones, with around four fifths occurring only once.

Sequenced here: peripheral blood, sampled in a trial of Ad26.COV2.S vaccine versus placebo. The chain is built from TRBV11-3 and TRBJ2-1; the D gene is possibly TRBD1 (5 bases). The sequence was collected from a person aged 18-60 years who received the Ad26.COV2.S COVID-19 vaccine or a placebo. The CDR3 sequence: CASSLESRAYNEQFF. Written as DNA, the CDR3 is TGTGCCAGCAGCTTAGAGTCCAGGGCCTACAATGAGCAGTTCTTC.